This T cell receptor beta chain comes out of a study of shared T cell receptors in the human thymus. This CDR3 has 14 amino acids. Trimming pared 3 bases from V and 6 bases from J, leaving 15 bases between. CDR1 and CDR2 from the germline V gene are MNHEY and SMNVEV (reference sequence). This table comes from immunoSEQ multiplex PCR, and its TCRdb copy is limited to in-frame clones, with some not included. The data contain hundreds of thousands of clones, about 89% of them seen just once; the ten biggest clones take up roughly 0.0094%. These same records also appear under a second study, on human thymus T cells. That investigation notes: V and J gene usage appeared biased in thymic and blood repertoires. Reports from related research described highly overlapping thymic repertoires among unrelated individuals.

This receptor was identified in a boy under two years old with a congenital heart defect. V is TRBV27 and J is TRBJ2-7, with TRBD2 as a possible D gene (5 bases). Material for sequencing was thymocytes. CDR3 DNA sequence: TGTGCCAGCAGTTTTCTCTCTAGCCCTCGCGAGCAGTACTTC. Translation: CASSFLSSPREQYF.